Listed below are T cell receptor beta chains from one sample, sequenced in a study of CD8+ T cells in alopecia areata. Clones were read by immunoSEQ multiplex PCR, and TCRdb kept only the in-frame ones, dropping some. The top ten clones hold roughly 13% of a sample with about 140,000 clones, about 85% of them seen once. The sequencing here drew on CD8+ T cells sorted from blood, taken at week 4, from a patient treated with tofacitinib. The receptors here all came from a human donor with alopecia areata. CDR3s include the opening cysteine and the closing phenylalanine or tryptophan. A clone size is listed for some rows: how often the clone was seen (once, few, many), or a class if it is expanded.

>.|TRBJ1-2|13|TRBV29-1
CSVDPGMTHGYTF
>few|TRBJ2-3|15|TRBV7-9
CASSPRTGDTDTQYF
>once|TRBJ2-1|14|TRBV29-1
CSVEAGTGYNEQFF
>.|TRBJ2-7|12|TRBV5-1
CASSDGPPEQYF
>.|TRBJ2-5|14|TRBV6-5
CASSYELAKETQYF
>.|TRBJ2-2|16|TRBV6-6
CASSYYAGGDTGELFF
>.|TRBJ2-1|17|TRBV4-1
CASSQEGGLAGYSEQFF
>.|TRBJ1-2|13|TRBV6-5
CASSALTNYGYTF
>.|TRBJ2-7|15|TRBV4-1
CASSAGLAGGTEQYF
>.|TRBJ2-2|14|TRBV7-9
CASRARENTGELFF
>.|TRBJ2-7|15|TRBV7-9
CASSLAREVDYEQYF
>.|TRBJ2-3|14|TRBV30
CAWSISGGRDTQYF
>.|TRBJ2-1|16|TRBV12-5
CASGSPTPQGSVEQFF
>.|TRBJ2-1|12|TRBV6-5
CASLGTYNEQFF
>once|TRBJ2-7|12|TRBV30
CAWDLQGYEQYF
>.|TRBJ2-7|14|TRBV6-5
CASSSPGKPYEQYF
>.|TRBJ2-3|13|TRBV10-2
CASVGTRADTQYF
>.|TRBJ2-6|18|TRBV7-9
CASSLAAGYSSGANVLTF
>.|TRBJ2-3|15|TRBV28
CASSFTSGDTDTQYF
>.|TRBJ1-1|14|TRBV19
CASSFGTGRTEAFF
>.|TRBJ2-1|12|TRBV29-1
CSVVTGGGEQFF
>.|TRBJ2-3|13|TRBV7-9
CASSSTGTDTQYF
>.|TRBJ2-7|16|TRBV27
CASSSAPQGESYEQYF
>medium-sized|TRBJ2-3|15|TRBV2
CATKDGRSGTDTQYF